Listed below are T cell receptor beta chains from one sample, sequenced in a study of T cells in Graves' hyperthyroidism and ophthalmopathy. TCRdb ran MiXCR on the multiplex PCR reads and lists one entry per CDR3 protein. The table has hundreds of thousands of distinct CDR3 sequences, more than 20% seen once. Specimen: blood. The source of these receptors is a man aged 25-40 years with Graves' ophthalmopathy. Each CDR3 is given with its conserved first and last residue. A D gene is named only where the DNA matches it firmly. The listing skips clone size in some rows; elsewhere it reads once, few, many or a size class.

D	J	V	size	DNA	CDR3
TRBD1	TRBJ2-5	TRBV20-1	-	TGCAGTGCTACGGGACAGATCCAAGAGACCCAGTACTTC	CSATGQIQETQYF
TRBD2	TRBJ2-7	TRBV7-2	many	TGTGCCAGCAGCTTAAGGTGGCGGGAGGACCCTCAGGCCTACGAGCAGTACTTC	CASSLRWREDPQAYEQYF
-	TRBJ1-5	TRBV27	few	TGTGCCAGCAGCTTCCTCGGACAGCTGAATCAGCCCCAGCATTTT	CASSFLGQLNQPQHF
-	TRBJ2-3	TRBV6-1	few	TGTGCCAGCAGTGTGGGGGTAGGAACAGATACGCAGTATTTT	CASSVGVGTDTQYF
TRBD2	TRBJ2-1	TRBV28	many	TGTGCCAGCAGTTGGGGGAGGGGCTCCTACAATGAGCAGTTCTTC	CASSWGRGSYNEQFF
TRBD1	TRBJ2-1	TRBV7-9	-	TGTGCCAGCAGCCTCAGAGGGGCAGGGGGCGATGAGCAGTTCTTC	CASSLRGAGGDEQFF
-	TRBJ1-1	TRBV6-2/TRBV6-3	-	TGTGCCAGCAGTTACCTCAGGGAGAGAACTGAAGCTTTCTTT	CASSYLRERTEAFF
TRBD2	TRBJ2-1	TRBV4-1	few	TGCGCCAGCAGCCAAGTTCACGGACTAGCGGGTTACAATGAGCAGTTCTTC	CASSQVHGLAGYNEQFF
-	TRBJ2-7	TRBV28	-	TGTGCCAGCTCGGTGGCCTACTCCTACGAGCAGTACTTC	CASSVAYSYEQYF
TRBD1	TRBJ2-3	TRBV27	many	TGTGCCAGCAGTGCCGGGACAGGGGGCTCGGATACGCAGTATTTT	CASSAGTGGSDTQYF
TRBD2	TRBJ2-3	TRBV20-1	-	TGCAGTGCTAGAGATAATAGCGGGAGGGCCCTCCTAGATACGCAGTATTTT	CSARDNSGRALLDTQYF
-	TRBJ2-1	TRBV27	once	TGTGCCAGCAGTTCCGGGGATCGGCAGTTCTTC	CASSSGDRQFF
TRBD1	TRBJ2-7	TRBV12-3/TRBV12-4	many	TGTGCCAGCAGCCTTGACAGGGTTCAAAACGAGCAGTACTTC	CASSLDRVQNEQYF
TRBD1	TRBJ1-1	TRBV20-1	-	TGCAGTGCCCATTCAGGGGGCCGGGTCACTGAAGCTTTCTTT	CSAHSGGRVTEAFF
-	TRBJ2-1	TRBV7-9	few	TGTGCCAGCAAAAAGGGGAACCTAGCACCCTACAATGAGCAGTTCTTC	CASKKGNLAPYNEQFF
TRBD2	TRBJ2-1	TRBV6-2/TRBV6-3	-	TGTGCCAGCACGCCGGGAGGTATTTCCTACAATGAGCAGTTCTTC	CASTPGGISYNEQFF
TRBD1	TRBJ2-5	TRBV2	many	TGTGCCGGACCAGGACAGGGCCAAGAGACCCAGTACTTC	CAGPGQGQETQYF
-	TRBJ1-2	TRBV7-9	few	TGTGCCAGCAGCCCCTCCCTCACAGGCGGATATGGCTACACCTTC	CASSPSLTGGYGYTF
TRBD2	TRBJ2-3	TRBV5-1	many	TGCGCCAGCAGCTTGGGTACTAGCGGGTACGCAGATACGCAGTATTTT	CASSLGTSGYADTQYF
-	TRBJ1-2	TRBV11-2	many	TGTGCCAGCAGCTTAGGGGGGATCGCCAATGGCTACACCTTC	CASSLGGIANGYTF
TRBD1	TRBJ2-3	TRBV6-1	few	TGTGCCAGCAGTCCCGGACAGGGCGCATATGATACGCAGTATTTT	CASSPGQGAYDTQYF
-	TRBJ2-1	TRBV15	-	TGTGCCACCAGCAGAGATGGGAAGGCCGGTCGTAGCGATGAGCAGTTCTTC	CATSRDGKAGRSDEQFF
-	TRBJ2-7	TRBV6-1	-	TGTGCCAGCAGTGAACAGGGCCCCAAGGGCGAGCAGTACTTC	CASSEQGPKGEQYF
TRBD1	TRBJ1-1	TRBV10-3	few	TGTGCCATCAGGGAGGGGGCTTGGGAGGGCGCTGAAGCTTTCTTT	CAIREGAWEGAEAFF
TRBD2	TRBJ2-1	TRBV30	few	TGTGCCTGGAGTAGCGGGACGAGTGATGAGCAGTTCTTC	CAWSSGTSDEQFF
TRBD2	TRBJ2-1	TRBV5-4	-	TGTGCCAGCAGCACTCTAGCGGGAGTTTTCAATGAGCAGTTCTTC	CASSTLAGVFNEQFF
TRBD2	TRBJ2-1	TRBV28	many	TGTGCCAGCAGCCGCGGGACTAGCGGGACGCACAATGAGCAGTTCTTC	CASSRGTSGTHNEQFF
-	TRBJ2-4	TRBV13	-	TGTGCCAGCAGCCAAGGGACGTCCGAAGGAGTGGCCAAAAACATTCAGTACTTC	CASSQGTSEGVAKNIQYF
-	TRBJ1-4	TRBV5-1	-	TGCGCCAGCAGTGTCAGGGGATATAATGAAAAACTGTTTTTT	CASSVRGYNEKLFF
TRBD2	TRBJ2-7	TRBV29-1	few	TGCAGCGTTGAAGGGCGGGAGAAAAGCTCCTACGAGCAGTACTTC	CSVEGREKSSYEQYF
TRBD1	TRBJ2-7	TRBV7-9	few	TGTGCCAGCAGCTTGGAACAGGGGAGGCAGTACTTC	CASSLEQGRQYF
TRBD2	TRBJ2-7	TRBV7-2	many	TGTGCCAGCAGCTTACTGGGTTTAGCGGGCTCCTCCTACGAGCAGTACTTC	CASSLLGLAGSSYEQYF
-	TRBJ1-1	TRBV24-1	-	TGTGCCACCAGTGATGCCAGCAGCACTGAAGCTTTCTTT	CATSDASSTEAFF
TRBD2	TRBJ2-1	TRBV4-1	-	TGCGCCAGCAGCCAAACCGTAGCGGGAGGTGCCTACAATGAGCAGTTCTTC	CASSQTVAGGAYNEQFF
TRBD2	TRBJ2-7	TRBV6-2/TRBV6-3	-	TGTGCCAGCAGCCTTGGACTAGCTTCTCCCTACGAGCAGTACTTC	CASSLGLASPYEQYF
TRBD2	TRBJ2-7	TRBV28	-	TGTGCCAGCAGTTTCTCCGGGAGGATCGACTACGAGCAGTACTTC	CASSFSGRIDYEQYF
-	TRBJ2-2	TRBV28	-	TGTGCCAGTTGGGGAGAAACCGGGGAGCTGTTTTTT	CASWGETGELFF
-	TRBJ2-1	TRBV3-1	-	TGTGCCAGCAGCCAATCCTCGGGGGTATACAATGAGCAGTTCTTC	CASSQSSGVYNEQFF
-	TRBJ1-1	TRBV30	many	TGTGCCTGGAGAGGACGGCGAAACACTGAAGCTTTCTTT	CAWRGRRNTEAFF
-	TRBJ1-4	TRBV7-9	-	TGTGCCAGCAGCTTCGGGAATGAAAAACTGTTTTTT	CASSFGNEKLFF
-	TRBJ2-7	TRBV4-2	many	TGTGCCAGCAGCCTTGATGGGCGCGAGCAGTACTTC	CASSLDGREQYF
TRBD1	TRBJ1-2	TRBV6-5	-	TGTGCCAGCAGTTTCCGGACAGGGGCTAACTATGGCTACACCTTC	CASSFRTGANYGYTF
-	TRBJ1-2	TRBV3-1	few	TGTGCCAGCAGTTTCGAGGGAGGGCATGGCTACACCTTC	CASSFEGGHGYTF